This TCR beta chain was documented in a study of regulatory T cells in long-lasting Graves disease. Study-level findings and limits: Patients with persistent disease showed a bias toward TRBV28, TRBJ1-2 and TRBJ2-5.

Sequencing libraries for TCR beta were prepared with iRepertoire HTBI primers and Arm-PCR of CDR3 regions. TCRdb called the multiplex PCR reads again in MiXCR, with one record for every CDR3 protein. The table shows some 240,000 distinct CDR3 sequences, with 15% to 20% occurring only once. Germline assignment: CDR1 MGHRA and CDR2 YSYEKL. CDR3 length: 14 residues. Trimming cost V 4 bases and J 4 bases; bases outside gene matches: 2. Only a few counts were recorded for this clonotype. Its antigen is as yet unknown. This sample's time point: newly diagnosed GD, antithyroid drugs for less than 3 months. PBMC RNA served as the TCR library source. This sample also appeared in a second study, on T cells in Graves' hyperthyroidism and ophthalmopathy.

This chain connects TRBV4-1 to TRBJ1-2, with 11 bases fitting TRBD1. The sequenced sample was peripheral blood mononuclear cells (PBMCs), obtained at new diagnosis, from a patient treated with antithyroid drugs. This receptor was obtained from a woman in her thirties with Graves disease. DNA for the CDR3: TGCGCCAGCAGCCCGGGACAGGGGGTCTATGGCTACACCTTC. Encoded protein: CASSPGQGVYGYTF.